A single T cell receptor (beta chain) is shown here with its context. No cognate antigen has been identified for it. Nothing much larger sits one base from this clone, and base qualities are not available. To sequence the TCRbeta CDR3 region, genomic DNA was isolated from the sorted cells. TCRbeta CDR3 regions were sequenced using the immunoSEQ Assay. The immuneACCESS repertoire file appears here via TCRdb, limited to in-frame rearrangements. These files lack a portion of the clones; in checked studies, under half of the deficit traces to unresolved V genes, and the cause of the others is not known. In this sample the table shows tens of thousands of clones, around 85% of which occur a single time. The ten largest clones represent more than 2.5% of the sample. Patients with a history of autoimmune disease or receiving systemic immunosuppression were excluded from the trial. Peripheral blood for TCR sequencing was collected from all dose cohorts at baseline, on cycle 4 day 1, and on cycle 7 day 1. The samples were taken from a phase I, first-in-human, multicenter, open-label dose-escalation trial of ivuxolimab. Adults with locally advanced or metastatic melanoma, renal cell carcinoma, hepatocellular carcinoma or head and neck squamous cell carcinoma were enrolled in the trial. Before TCR sequencing, CD4+ T cells and CD8+ T cells from peripheral blood were sorted into separate populations.

The source of the sample is a study of OX40 agonist ivuxolimab in advanced cancers. About the investigation overall: Ivuxolimab was an agonistic, fully human IgG2 monoclonal antibody directed against OX40 (CD134), a costimulatory receptor. The paper covers the monotherapy dose-escalation part of the phase I ivuxolimab trial, which included N of about 51 patients. Patients were allowed to have had prior anti-PD-1, anti-PD-L1 or anti-CTLA-4 therapy, and 30% to 40% of the dose-escalation patients had previously received checkpoint inhibitors. Intravenous ivuxolimab was administered to patients every 2 weeks at six dose levels: 0.01, 0.1, 0.3, 1.5, 3 and 10 mg/kg. Three dose-escalation patients achieved partial responses, one with hepatocellular carcinoma and two with cutaneous melanoma. The point of sequencing TCRbeta in the periphery was to test whether ivuxolimab changed TCR sequence diversity and drove clonal T-cell expansion. The dose-escalation cohort was over 70% male with a mean age of about 58 years, ranging from about 23 to 85. Among the roughly 52 dose-escalation patients, about 20 had hepatocellular carcinoma, approximately 15 melanoma, 9 renal cell carcinoma and 9 head and neck cancer.

The CDR3 runs 11 residues from the cysteine to the phenylalanine. Only the CDR3 part of the read is kept: 33 bases, read in frame from the first base. The germline V gene sets CDR1 to SQVTM and CDR2 to ANQGSEA. V is cut by 7 bases and J by 6 bases, and the space between the germline ends is 12 bases. The paper as a whole reports these results and caveats: Low levels of normalized T-cell clonal expansion were also seen in some patients who did not respond. Which antigens the clonally expanded peripheral T cells were specific for was not determined. After ivuxolimab, expanded clones were on average more numerous among CD8+ T cells than among CD4+ T cells. In the 0.1-3.0 mg/kg groups, partial responders had among the lowest normalized peripheral clonal expansion, particularly in CD8+ T cells. Clonal expansion of both CD4+ and CD8+ blood T cells was observed from baseline to week 6 at doses 0.1 to 3.0 mg/kg.

The sequence was collected from an adult with an advanced solid tumor such as melanoma, head and neck, liver or kidney cancer. The chain employs TRBV29-1 and TRBJ1-2, and perhaps TRBD1 as D gene, on 6 matching bases. Sequenced here: CD4+ or CD8+ T cells sorted from blood, sampled in a trial of the OX40 agonist ivuxolimab. The CDR3 protein: CSGGGGDGYTF. DNA sequence: TGCAGCGGCGGAGGGGGTGATGGCTACACCTTC.